The clone carrying this T cell receptor (beta chain) was seen at least ten times. Its cognate antigen is unknown. The sample is drawn from a study of response to subunit inactivated influenza vaccine. Whole-study findings and limits: Authors proposed each seasonal influenza vaccination draws in few new T cells.

V lost 0 bases, J lost 2 bases, and 12 bases lay in between. CDR1 and CDR2 from the germline V gene are SGHDT and YYEEEE. CDR3 length: 16 amino acids. TCRdb ran MiXCR on the RT-PCR reads and lists one entry per CDR3 protein. The profile covers around 490,000 distinct CDR3 sequences, with 6% to 9% appearing a single time and approximately 13% taken by the ten largest. Material: PBMCs from blood, obtained around 25 months after vaccination. The TCR sequence derives from a man aged 50 to 69 who received an inactivated influenza vaccine. V is TRBV5-6 and J is TRBJ1-3, with D maybe TRBD1 (6 bases). This CDR3 reads CASSLGFGGPGNTIYF. In nucleotides, the CDR3 is TGTGCCAGCAGCTTGGGGTTCGGGGGGCCTGGAAACACCATATATTTT.